This entry lists 23 T cell receptor beta chains sequenced from one sample in a study of shared clonotypes between healthy human individuals. The protocol was immunoSEQ multiplex PCR, while the TCRdb copy is restricted to in-frame clones and leaves out a portion. The data contain about 1.5 million clones, approximately 98% of them singletons. Sequenced sample: naive CD4+ T cells sorted from blood. Subset defined: CD45RA+ positively selected. The receptors here all came from a man aged 25 to 40 in good health.

This chain connects TRBV6-1 to TRBJ1-3; 9 bases fit TRBD1. Germline values: CDR1 MNHNS, CDR2 SASEGT. This CDR3 has 15 residues. V trimming: 3 bases; J trimming: 7 bases; junction bases outside the gene matches: 7. The CDR3 DNA reads as TGTGCCAGCAGTGAGGGGACAGGGTCTAGGAACACCATATATTTT. Amino acids: CASSEGTGSRNTIYF.

A word on this clone: Other DNA sequences in the sample encode the same CDR3. The V and J genes are TRBV28 and TRBJ1-1; the D is unclear. Trimming shortened V by 3 bases and J by 3 bases, and 5 bases separated the two germline ends. Germline values: CDR1 MDHEN, CDR2 SYDVKM. This CDR3 comprises 12 residues. The DNA of the CDR3 is TGTGCCAGCAGTTTGTGGGACACTGAAGCTTTCTTT. Translating it yields CASSLWDTEAFF.

This clone was counted once. The genes are TRBV11-2 and TRBJ2-7, with TRBD2 matching over 7 bases. This CDR3 contains 18 residues. The trim removed 1 base at V and 5 bases at J, leaving 17 bases unmatched. Per germline, CDR1 SGHAT and CDR2 FQNNGV. CDR3: CASSLVVIPSSGDNEQYF. The CDR3 DNA sequence: TGTGCCAGCAGCTTAGTAGTTATCCCCTCTAGCGGAGATAACGAGCAGTACTTC.

This sequence joins TRBV11-3 and TRBJ2-1, with 14 bases fitting TRBD2. This CDR3 is built from 16 residues. V was pared by 5 bases and J by 8 bases, with 8 bases of the junction left unmatched. Germline CDR1 is SGHNT and CDR2 is YENEEA. DNA of the CDR3: TGTGCCAGCAGCGGAAGGGGACTAGCGGGAGTAGATGAGCAGTTCTTC. Amino acid sequence: CASSGRGLAGVDEQFF.

This sequence joins TRBV10-3 and TRBJ1-4; possible D gene TRBD1, 6 bases. CDR3 size: 14 residues. The germline V gene encodes CDR1 ENHRY and CDR2 SYGVKD. Trimming shortened V by 3 bases and J by 4 bases, and 9 bases separated the two germline ends. The CDR3 coding sequence is TGTGCCATCAGTGACCGGGGGCTTAATGAAAAACTGTTTTTT. This codes for CAISDRGLNEKLFF.

The chain is built from TRBV5-4 and TRBJ2-2, with D possibly being TRBD2 (5 bases). Between the trimmed V and J ends, which lost 4 bases and 6 bases, there was a span of 19 bases. This CDR3 has 16 amino acids. Germline V gene sequence: CDR1 SGHNT, CDR2 YYREEE (reference sequence). The chain's CDR3 is CASSLGGGRPPGELFF. CDR3 nucleotide sequence: TGTGCCAGCAGCCTTGGAGGCGGCAGGCCCCCCGGGGAGCTGTTTTTT.

The J gene is TRBJ2-3, the V gene TRBV28; 9 bases agree with TRBD2. The CDR3 contains 16 residues. Trimming removed 6 bases from V and 2 bases from J; junction bases left unmatched: 9. Germline loops: CDR1 MDHEN, CDR2 SYDVKM. The CDR3, as DNA: TGTGCCAGCAGCCCTGGGGTAGCGGGGGACACAGATACGCAGTATTTT. This gives the protein CASSPGVAGDTDTQYF.

The genes are TRBV18 and TRBJ2-5; D perhaps matches TRBD2 (6 bases). CDR1 and CDR2 (germline): KGHSH, LQKENI. The CDR3 is 14 residues long. Trimming shortened V by 0 bases and J by 7 bases, and 12 bases separated the two germline ends. The CDR3 is CASSPPTSPGTQYF. CDR3 in DNA: TGTGCCAGCTCACCACCCACTAGCCCAGGGACCCAGTACTTC.

For this clone: Different DNA sequences within this sample yield the same CDR3. V is TRBV5-1 and J is TRBJ2-1; 9 bases agree with TRBD2. Germline-derived CDR1 and CDR2 are SGHRS and YFSETQ. The CDR3 is 16 residues long. The V gene end was trimmed by 0 bases and the J gene end by 2 bases; junction bases not matched to a gene: 3. CDR3 sequence: CASSLVLAGTYNEQFF. The CDR3 nucleotides are TGCGCCAGCAGCTTGGTTCTAGCGGGGACCTACAATGAGCAGTTCTTC.

The CDR3 bases are TGCAGCGTTGAAGGTCAGGAGTCCTACGAGCAGTACTTC. Amino acid sequence: CSVEGQESYEQYF. The chain joins TRBV29-1 to TRBJ2-7; no clear D. This CDR3 comprises 13 residues. Deletions cut 1 base from V and 1 base from J, with 8 bases between. Germline assignment: CDR1 SQVTM and CDR2 ANQGSEA.

In regard to this clone: Other DNA sequences within the sample encode an identical CDR3. J is TRBJ2-7 and V is TRBV9, with D perhaps matching TRBD1 (5 bases). Trimming cost V 0 bases and J 3 bases, with 10 bases left between them. The CDR3 loop spans 14 amino acids. The germline gives CDR1 SGDLS, CDR2 YYNGEE. Written as DNA, the CDR3 is TGTGCCAGCAGCGTAGGCCAGGGAAACTACGAGCAGTACTTC. It is translated as CASSVGQGNYEQYF. Supplemented by reference TRBV9 and TRBJ2-7, the full variable domain reads DSGVTQTPKHLITATGQRVTLRCSPRSGDLSVYWYQQSLDQGLQFLIQYYNGEERAKGNILERFSAQQFPDLHSELNLSSLELGDSALYFCASSVGQGNYEQYFGPGTRLTVT.

The chain employs TRBV10-3 and TRBJ2-7, with 9 bases aligning to TRBD1. Trimming at V came to 10 bases and at J to 2 bases, leaving 12 bases not matched to a gene. Germline CDR1 ENHRY, CDR2 SYGVKD. The CDR3 has 15 residues. CDR3 sequence: CATATGTGTTYEQYF. CDR3 sequence (DNA): TGTGCCACCGCAACCGGGACAGGGACAACCTACGAGCAGTACTTC.

The J gene is TRBJ2-7, the V gene TRBV7-2; 16 nucleotides match TRBD2. CDR1 is SGHTA, CDR2 FQGNSA, per germline. V lost 1 base and J lost 6; bases outside the gene matches: 3. The CDR3 consists of 16 residues. Here the CDR3 DNA reads TGTGCCAGCAGCTTAGATGGGACTAGCGGGAGGGCCGAGCAGTACTTC. Translating it yields CASSLDGTSGRAEQYF.

DNA for the CDR3: TGTGCCAGCAGCCAAGACTGGGGGCGAGGCCCAGATACGCAGTATTTT. This sequence encodes CASSQDWGRGPDTQYF. This chain joins TRBV14 and TRBJ2-3; weak D call: TRBD1 (6 bases). From germline, CDR1 is SGHDN and CDR2 FVKESK. V lost 0 bases, J lost 4 bases, and 14 bases lay in between. The CDR3 covers 16 residues.

The chain has TRBV7-8 and TRBJ1-5; TRBD1 might be the D (6 bases). Trimming took 1 base from V and 4 from J, leaving 8 bases between them. In germline, CDR1 is SGHVS, CDR2 FQNEAQ. The CDR3 runs to 14 residues. The CDR3 coding sequence is TGTGCCAGCAGCTTAGACAGGGATAATCAGCCCCAGCATTTT. As protein: CASSLDRDNQPQHF.

This clone is a singleton in its sample. This chain joins TRBV27 and TRBJ2-2; 11 nucleotides line up with TRBD2. J gave up 7 bases and V 6 bases, and 10 bases lay outside the gene matches. Germline CDR1 is MNHEY and CDR2 is SMNVEV (reference sequence). This CDR3 has 16 amino acids. The CDR3: CASRQTSGSSNGELFF. In nucleotides, the CDR3 is TGTGCCAGCAGGCAAACTAGCGGGAGTTCGAACGGGGAGCTGTTTTTT.

The chain is built from TRBV11-2 and TRBJ2-7; D is uncertain. The CDR3 runs 12 residues. Trimming pared 0 bases from V and 4 bases from J, leaving 4 bases between. The germline V gene encodes CDR1 SGHAT and CDR2 FQNNGV. DNA for the CDR3: TGTGCCAGCAGCTTAGAAATATACGAGCAGTACTTC. Its protein is CASSLEIYEQYF.

In this sample, this clone turned up once. The chain links TRBV5-1 to TRBJ1-1, with D perhaps matching TRBD1 (5 bases). The CDR3 totals 16 residues. V was cut by 4 bases and J by 1 base, with 17 bases left in between. Germline V gives CDR1 SGHRS, CDR2 YFSETQ. CDR3 loop: CASSPGPRPQNTEAFF. CDR3 in DNA: TGCGCCAGCAGCCCGGGACCTCGTCCACAGAACACTGAAGCTTTCTTT. Variable domain in full (rest from reference TRBV5-1 and TRBJ1-1): KAGVTQTPRYLIKTRGQQVTLSCSPISGHRSVSWYQQTPGQGLQFLFEYFSETQRNKGNFPGRFSGRQFSNSRSEMNVSTLELGDSALYLCASSPGPRPQNTEAFFGQGTRLTVV.

This chain links TRBV18 with TRBJ2-5, with 10 bases that match TRBD2. The V gene's germline CDR1 is KGHSH and CDR2 LQKENI. J was trimmed by 9 bases and V by 1 base; bases with no gene match: 11. This CDR3 is built from 16 residues. CDR3 sequence: CASSPLPGLAPEAQYF. The CDR3, as DNA: TGTGCCAGCTCACCACTTCCGGGACTAGCGCCTGAGGCCCAGTACTTC.

CDR3 region: CASSQRTPGANVLTF. Here the CDR3 DNA reads TGCGCCAGCAGCCAAAGGACACCTGGGGCCAACGTCCTGACTTTC. The rearrangement joins TRBV5-1 to TRBJ2-6; D perhaps matches TRBD1 (5 bases). Germline values: CDR1 SGHRS, CDR2 YFSETQ. The CDR3 contains 15 residues. Trimming stripped 4 bases from V and 2 bases from J, with 10 bases between.

On this clone: The sample holds other DNA sequences that translate to the same CDR3. The rearrangement links TRBV6-5 to TRBJ2-6; D unclear. This CDR3 is built from 13 residues. CDR1 is MNHEY and CDR2 is SVGAGI in the germline V gene. V lost 6 bases, J lost 0 bases, and 3 bases lay in between. In nucleotides, the CDR3 is TGTGCCAGCAGGGGCTCTGGGGCCAACGTCCTGACTTTC. Its protein product is CASRGSGANVLTF.

The chain is built from TRBV2 and TRBJ2-1, with D unresolved. There are 16 residues in the CDR3. The germline V gene has CDR1 SNHLY and CDR2 FYNNEI. Trimming shortened V by 2 bases and J by 4 bases, and 15 bases separated the two germline ends. The CDR3, as DNA: TGTGCCAGCAGTGAACTCGGCGGAGCCCTATACAATGAGCAGTTCTTC. Amino acid sequence: CASSELGGALYNEQFF.

This chain connects TRBV9 to TRBJ1-4, with unresolved D. The germline gives CDR1 SGDLS, CDR2 YYNGEE. V gave up 4 bases and J gave up 1 base, with 17 bases separating them. This CDR3 has 17 amino acids. CDR3 nucleotides: TGTGCCAGCAGCCCCAGCGGGCGTATGGGAACTAATGAAAAACTGTTTTTT. Protein: CASSPSGRMGTNEKLFF.